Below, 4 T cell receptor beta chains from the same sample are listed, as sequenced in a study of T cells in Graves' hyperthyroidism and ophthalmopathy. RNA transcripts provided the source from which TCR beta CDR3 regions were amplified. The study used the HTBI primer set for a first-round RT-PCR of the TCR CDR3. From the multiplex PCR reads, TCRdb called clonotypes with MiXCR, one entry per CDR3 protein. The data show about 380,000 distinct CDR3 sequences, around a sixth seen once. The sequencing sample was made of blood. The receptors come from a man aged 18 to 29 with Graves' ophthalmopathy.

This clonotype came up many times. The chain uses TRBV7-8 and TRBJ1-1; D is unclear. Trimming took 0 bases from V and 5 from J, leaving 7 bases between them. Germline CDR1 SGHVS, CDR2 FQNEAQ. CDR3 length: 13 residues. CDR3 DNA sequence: TGTGCCAGCAGCTTAGCGATGGGAACTGAAGCTTTCTTT. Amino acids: CASSLAMGTEAFF.

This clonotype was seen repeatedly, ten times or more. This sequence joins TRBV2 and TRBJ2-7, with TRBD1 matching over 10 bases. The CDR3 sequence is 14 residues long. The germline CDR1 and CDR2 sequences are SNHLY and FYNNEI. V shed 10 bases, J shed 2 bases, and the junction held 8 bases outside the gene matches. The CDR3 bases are TGTGCCACTTATACCGGGACAGGGGCCTACGAGCAGTACTTC. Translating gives CATYTGTGAYEQYF. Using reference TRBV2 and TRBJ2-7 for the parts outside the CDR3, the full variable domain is EPEVTQTPSHQVTQMGQEVILRCVPISNHLYFYWYRQILGQKVEFLVSFYNNEISEKSEIFDDQFSVERPDGSNFTLKIRSTKLEDSAMYFCATYTGTGAYEQYFGPGTRLTVT.

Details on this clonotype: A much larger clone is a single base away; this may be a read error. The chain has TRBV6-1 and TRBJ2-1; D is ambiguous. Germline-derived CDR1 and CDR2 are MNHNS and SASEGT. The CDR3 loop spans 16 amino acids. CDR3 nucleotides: TGTGCCAGCAGCCAAACGGCGAGCAGCTCCTACAATAAGCAGTTCTTC. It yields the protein CASSQTASSSYNKQFF.

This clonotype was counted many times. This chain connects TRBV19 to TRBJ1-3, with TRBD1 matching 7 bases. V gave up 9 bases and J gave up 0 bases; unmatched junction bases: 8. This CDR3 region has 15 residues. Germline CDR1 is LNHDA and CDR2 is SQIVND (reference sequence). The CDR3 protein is CASRQDRLSGNTIYF. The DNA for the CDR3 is TGTGCCAGCCGCCAGGACAGGCTCTCTGGAAACACCATATATTTT.